The rows below give T cell receptor beta chains drawn from one sample of a study of blood T cell repertoires in COVID-19. Some clones are missing from TCRdb's copy, which holds only in-frame ones; the method was immunoSEQ multiplex PCR. The sample has tens of thousands of clones; about 90% are singletons. Sequencing input: peripheral blood. All receptors derive from a human donor with active COVID-19. The donor label of this sample is uncertain. Each CDR3 is given with its conserved first and last residue. Fields, in order: clone size, D gene, V gene, J gene, CDR3 DNA, CDR3 protein. D genes are given only for firm matches. Clone size is shown for a subset of rows, as once, few, many or a class of expanded clone.

-	-	TRBV2	TRBJ2-7	TGTGCCAGCAAAGTTCGGTACGAGCAGTACTTC	CASKVRYEQYF
-	TRBD1	TRBV18	TRBJ2-2	TGTGCCAGCTCGGTCGACAGGGGCGGATCCGGGGAGCTGTTTTTT	CASSVDRGGSGELFF
-	TRBD1	TRBV28	TRBJ1-2	TGTGCCAGCAGTACCCCGGGACAGTACCATGGCTACACCTTC	CASSTPGQYHGYTF
-	TRBD2	TRBV2	TRBJ2-2	TGTGCCAGCAGTGATCCTGCGGGGGACACCGGGGAGCTGTTTTTT	CASSDPAGDTGELFF
-	-	TRBV7-8	TRBJ2-7	TGTGCCAGCAGCTTGTCGGGGTTGGAGTCCTACGAGCAGTACTTC	CASSLSGLESYEQYF
-	-	TRBV4-1	TRBJ1-1	TGCGCCAGCAGCCCCCCGAGCCGGGATGAAGCTTTCTTT	CASSPPSRDEAFF
-	-	TRBV29-1	TRBJ2-2	TGCAGCGTTGTTCTGAGCACCTCGAACACCGGGGAGCTGTTTTTT	CSVVLSTSNTGELFF
-	-	TRBV18	TRBJ2-7	TGTGCCAGCTCCACGGCCTACGAGCAGTACTTC	CASSTAYEQYF
-	TRBD1	TRBV4-3	TRBJ1-1	TGCGCCAGCAGCTTAACAGGGGGCGAGACTGAAGCTTTCTTT	CASSLTGGETEAFF
-	TRBD1	TRBV27	TRBJ1-1	TGTGCCAGCAGTAAGGTGGTTGGGCAGGGGGCAAAGGTACCTGAAGCTTTCTTT	CASSKVVGQGAKVPEAFF
-	TRBD1	TRBV29-1	TRBJ1-5	TGCAGCGTCGCAACCGGGACAGGGGGGCCCCAGCCCCAGCATTTT	CSVATGTGGPQPQHF
-	TRBD1	TRBV4-1	TRBJ1-2	TGCGCCAGCAGCCACATAGACAGGGGAGGCTATGGCTACACCTTC	CASSHIDRGGYGYTF
-	TRBD2	TRBV2	TRBJ2-7	TGTGCCAGCAGTGGAGTCATAACGGGGGGGCCAGACGAGCAGTACTTC	CASSGVITGGPDEQYF
-	-	TRBV5-1	TRBJ2-1	TGCGCCAGCAGCTCGGACTTGCGGTCTAACAATGAGCAGTTCTTC	CASSSDLRSNNEQFF
-	-	TRBV5-4	TRBJ2-5	TGTGCCAGCAGCTTGGAGGCAGGGCAAGAGACCCAGTACTTC	CASSLEAGQETQYF
-	-	TRBV3-1/TRBV3-2	TRBJ1-1	TGTGCCAGCAGCCCTACCGGGGGGCACACTGAAGCTTTCTTT	CASSPTGGHTEAFF
-	-	TRBV6-5	TRBJ2-1	TGTGCCAGCAGCCGGGACTCGAGCTCCTACAATGAGCAGTTCTTC	CASSRDSSSYNEQFF
-	TRBD1	TRBV7-6	TRBJ1-2	TGTGCCAGCAGCTTAGAAGGGACAGGGAACCAACTCGACTATGGCTACACCTTC	CASSLEGTGNQLDYGYTF
-	-	TRBV10-1	TRBJ2-1	TGCGCCAGCTCAGGGTGGTCCTACAATGAGCAGTTCTTC	CASSGWSYNEQFF
-	TRBD1	TRBV9	TRBJ2-1	TGTGCCAGCAGCGTAGGGACAGGGGAGGACAATGAGCAGTTCTTC	CASSVGTGEDNEQFF
-	-	TRBV7-3	TRBJ2-4	TGTGCCAGCAGCCCCGGGCGGGGCGAAGCCAAAAACATTCAGTACTTC	CASSPGRGEAKNIQYF
-	TRBD2	TRBV2	TRBJ2-5	TGTGCCAGCAGTGCCCTAACTAGCGGGAGCGAAGAGACCCAGTACTTC	CASSALTSGSEETQYF
-	-	TRBV2	TRBJ2-3	TGTGCCAGCAGTGAAAGTCCCGTAGGGGGGGGCGGGCAGTATTTT	CASSESPVGGGGQYF
-	-	TRBV6-5	TRBJ1-2	TGTGCCAGCAGTCGGACAGCCTCGACCTATGGCTACACCTTC	CASSRTASTYGYTF
-	-	TRBV7-9	TRBJ1-1	TGTGCCAGCAGCTTAAACAGCTTGAACACTGAAGCTTTCTTT	CASSLNSLNTEAFF
once	-	TRBV14	TRBJ2-2	TGTGCCAGCAGCCCATCCGGACAGGGGAGACTAGCGGGTTACACCGGGGAGCTGTTTTTT	CASSPSGQGRLAGYTGELFF
-	-	TRBV28	TRBJ2-3	TGTGCCAGCAGTACGGCGGGGCAAAATACGCAGTATTTT	CASSTAGQNTQYF
-	-	TRBV18	TRBJ2-7	TGTGCCAGCTCCCAAAACCAGGGGTACGAGCAGTACTTC	CASSQNQGYEQYF
once	-	TRBV9	TRBJ1-4	TGTGCCAGCAGCGTAGGAGCCGATTCCTTTAATGAAAAACTGTTTTTT	CASSVGADSFNEKLFF
-	-	TRBV7-3	TRBJ2-5	TGTGCCAGCAGCTTAACGGGACATCAAGAGACCCAGTACTTC	CASSLTGHQETQYF
-	TRBD1	TRBV29-1	TRBJ2-5	TGCAGCGTTGACTGGGACAGGGGAGGTGAGACCCAGTACTTC	CSVDWDRGGETQYF
-	-	TRBV30	TRBJ2-7	TGTGCCTGGAGTGCAGTGAACGAGCAGTACTTC	CAWSAVNEQYF
-	-	TRBV7-9	TRBJ1-1	TGTGCCAGCAGCGAGTGGGACATCCCCACTGAAGCTTTCTTT	CASSEWDIPTEAFF
-	TRBD1	TRBV28	TRBJ2-1	TGTGCCAGCAGTCAGGCCAGGACAGGGGGATACAATGAGCAGTTCTTC	CASSQARTGGYNEQFF
few	-	TRBV4-1	TRBJ1-2	TGCGCCAGCAGCCAATCCGACAGTTACGGTGGCTACACCTTC	CASSQSDSYGGYTF
-	-	TRBV6-5	TRBJ1-4	TGTGCCAGCAGTTCCTGGGGCGCTGAAGGGGAAAAACTGTTTTTT	CASSSWGAEGEKLFF
-	-	TRBV7-2	TRBJ1-1	TGTGCCAGCAGCTTAACAGGAACTAACACTGAAGCTTTCTTT	CASSLTGTNTEAFF
once	-	TRBV5-6	TRBJ2-3	TGTGCCAGCAGCCCAGTCGCATACACAGATACGCAGTATTTT	CASSPVAYTDTQYF
-	TRBD2	TRBV11-2	TRBJ2-7	TGTGCCAGCAGCCCCAGACTAGCAGCGAACTACGAGCAGTACTTC	CASSPRLAANYEQYF
once	-	TRBV28	TRBJ1-1	TGTGCCAGCATAAGGACATTTACGGGGAACACTGAAGCTTTCTTT	CASIRTFTGNTEAFF
-	-	TRBV7-8	TRBJ1-2	TGTGCCAGCAGCCGACCCCTTGTCGGTCCGCGGGACTATGGCTACACCTTC	CASSRPLVGPRDYGYTF
-	-	TRBV7-3	TRBJ2-7	TGTGCCAGCAGCTCGGAACCGGGCTACGAGCAGTACTTC	CASSSEPGYEQYF
-	TRBD2	TRBV4-2	TRBJ2-1	TGTGCCAGCAGCTATGAACTAGCGGGAGGGACCCTCTCTCAGTTCTTC	CASSYELAGGTLSQFF
-	-	TRBV7-3	TRBJ2-3	TGTGCCAGCAGCTGGGACTCCACAGATACGCAGTATTTT	CASSWDSTDTQYF
-	-	TRBV30	TRBJ1-5	TGTGCCTGGTCTGGGACATGGGGTCAGCCCCAGCATTTT	CAWSGTWGQPQHF
-	-	TRBV11-3	TRBJ2-3	TGTGCCAGCAGCTTCAGTGGTGACAGGCCGGTAGGTACGCAGTATTTT	CASSFSGDRPVGTQYF
-	-	TRBV30	TRBJ1-1	TGTGCCTGGAGTGGTCTAATGAACACTGAAGCTTTCTTT	CAWSGLMNTEAFF
-	-	TRBV3-1/TRBV3-2	TRBJ2-1	TGTGCCAGCAGCCAAAATTTCTATGAGCAGTTCTTC	CASSQNFYEQFF
-	TRBD1	TRBV19	TRBJ2-7	TGTGCCAGTAGGGAACAGGGGGCGACCTACGAGCAGTACTTC	CASREQGATYEQYF
many	-	TRBV7-3	TRBJ2-3	TGTGCCAGCAGCTTAACGTACAGCAACACAGATACGCAGTATTTT	CASSLTYSNTDTQYF
once	TRBD2	TRBV14	TRBJ2-1	TGTGCCAGCAGCCGACCTGGGACTAGCGGGTCAGGATGGCAGTTCTTC	CASSRPGTSGSGWQFF
-	-	TRBV27	TRBJ1-3	TGTGCCAGCAGTCAAAGACAGGGAAACACCATATATTTT	CASSQRQGNTIYF
-	-	TRBV11-3	TRBJ1-2	TGTGCCAGCAGCCTATCAGGGGATGGCTACACCTTC	CASSLSGDGYTF
-	-	TRBV5-1	TRBJ2-7	TGCGCCAGCAGCTTGGATCCTAGCGTGCTCTACGAGCAGTACTTC	CASSLDPSVLYEQYF
-	-	TRBV9	TRBJ1-3	TGTGCCAGCAGCGTAGGGAGGTCGGCGGCCCGAGGAAACACCATATATTTT	CASSVGRSAARGNTIYF
-	-	TRBV4-1	TRBJ1-5	TGCGCCAGCAGCCAAGCCGGGACATCGATCTTCAATCAGCCCCAGCATTTT	CASSQAGTSIFNQPQHF
once	-	TRBV4-1	TRBJ2-1	TGCGCCAGCAGCCTCCCTTGGGCGGGCTGGGGGCAGTTCTTC	CASSLPWAGWGQFF
-	-	TRBV6-5	TRBJ1-6	TGTGCCAGCAGTCTAAGCAATTCACCCCTCCACTTT	CASSLSNSPLHF
-	-	TRBV29-1	TRBJ1-1	TGCAGCGTTGATGGGGGCCTGAACACTGAAGCTTTCTTT	CSVDGGLNTEAFF
-	-	TRBV27	TRBJ1-6	TGTGCCAGCAGTTCGCGGGCTACTCGAAATTCACCCCTCCACTTT	CASSSRATRNSPLHF